This TCR beta chain was recovered during a study of identical twins. This CDR3 has 18 amino acids. Germline V gene data show CDR1 as SGHRS and CDR2 as YFSETQ. V lost 5 bases to trimming and J lost 4 bases; unmatched junction nucleotides: 12. Notes on the study in general: Model-predicted out-of-frame TCR alpha sharing fell below observed values in monozygotic twins.

TCRdb re-analysed the 5' RACE reads in MiXCR, keeping a single row per CDR3 protein. Of 400,000 to 650,000 distinct CDR3 sequences in the sample, approximately 22% were seen once. At least ten counts were recorded for this clonotype. Its antigen remains unknown. These data were also reused for a study on T cells expressing NK-cell markers. Per that study: Sorted CD3+CD56-NKG2C+, CD3+CD56+NKG2C- and CD3+CD56+NKG2C+ T cells were the source of the TCR beta repertoires.

The sequence derives from a woman under 30 in good health. V gene TRBV5-1 combines with J gene TRBJ2-1, with TRBD2 matching 13 bases. The sequenced sample consisted of CD4+ T cells sorted from blood. The CDR3 DNA sequence: TGCGCCAGCAGTCCGTCTACTAGCGGGGGGGCCGCGTACAATGAGCAGTTCTTC. Amino acid sequence: CASSPSTSGGAAYNEQFF.